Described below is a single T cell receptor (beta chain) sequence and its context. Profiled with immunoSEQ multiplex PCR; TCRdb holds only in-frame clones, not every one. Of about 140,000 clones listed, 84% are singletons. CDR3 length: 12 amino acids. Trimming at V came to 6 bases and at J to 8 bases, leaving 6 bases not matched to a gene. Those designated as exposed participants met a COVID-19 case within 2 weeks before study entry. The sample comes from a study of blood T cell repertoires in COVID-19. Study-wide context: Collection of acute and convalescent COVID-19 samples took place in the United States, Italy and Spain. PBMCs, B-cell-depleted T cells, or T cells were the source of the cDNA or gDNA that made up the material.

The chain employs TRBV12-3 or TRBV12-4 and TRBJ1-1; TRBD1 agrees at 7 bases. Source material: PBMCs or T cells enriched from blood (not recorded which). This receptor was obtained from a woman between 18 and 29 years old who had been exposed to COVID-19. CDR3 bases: TGTGCCAGCAGCCGAGACAGGGTGGAAGCTTTCTTT. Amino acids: CASSRDRVEAFF.